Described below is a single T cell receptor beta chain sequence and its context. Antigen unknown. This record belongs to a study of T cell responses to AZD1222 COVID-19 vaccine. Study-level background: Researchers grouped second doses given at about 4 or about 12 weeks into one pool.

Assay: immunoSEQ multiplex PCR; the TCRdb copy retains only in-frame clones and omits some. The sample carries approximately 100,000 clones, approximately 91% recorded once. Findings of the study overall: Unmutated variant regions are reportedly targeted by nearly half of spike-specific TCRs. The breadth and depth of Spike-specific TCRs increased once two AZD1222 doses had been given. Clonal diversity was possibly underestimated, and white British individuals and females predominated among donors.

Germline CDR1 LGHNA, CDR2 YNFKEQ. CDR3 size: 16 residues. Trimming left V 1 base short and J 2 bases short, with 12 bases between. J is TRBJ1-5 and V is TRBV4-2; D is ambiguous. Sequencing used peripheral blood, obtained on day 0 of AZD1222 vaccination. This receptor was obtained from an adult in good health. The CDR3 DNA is TGTGCCAGCAGCCAAGTCTGGCCGCCCGGCAATCAGCCCCAGCATTTT. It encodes CASSQVWPPGNQPQHF.